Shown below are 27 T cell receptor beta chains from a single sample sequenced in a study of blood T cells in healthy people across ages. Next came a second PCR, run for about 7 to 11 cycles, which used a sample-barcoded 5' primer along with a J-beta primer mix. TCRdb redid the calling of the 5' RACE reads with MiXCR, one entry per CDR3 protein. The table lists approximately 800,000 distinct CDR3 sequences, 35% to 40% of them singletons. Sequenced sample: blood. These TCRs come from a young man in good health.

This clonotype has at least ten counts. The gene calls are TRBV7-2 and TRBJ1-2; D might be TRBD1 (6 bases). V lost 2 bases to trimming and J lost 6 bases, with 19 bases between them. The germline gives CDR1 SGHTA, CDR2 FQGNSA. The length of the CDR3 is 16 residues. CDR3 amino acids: CASSLTSGEVYDGYTF. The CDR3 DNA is TGTGCCAGCAGCTTAACTTCAGGGGAAGTTTATGATGGCTACACCTTC.

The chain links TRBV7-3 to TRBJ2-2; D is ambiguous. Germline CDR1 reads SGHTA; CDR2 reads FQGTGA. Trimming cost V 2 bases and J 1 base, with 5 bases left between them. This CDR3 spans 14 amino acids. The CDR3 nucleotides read TGTGCCAGCAGCTTAGCCAAGAACACCGGGGAGCTGTTTTTT. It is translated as CASSLAKNTGELFF.

The CDR3 region is CSSRTLGSGVNEQFF. The CDR3 coding sequence is TGCAGCTCCCGAACCCTGGGGAGCGGAGTTAATGAGCAGTTCTTC. The V call is TRBV29-1, the J call TRBJ2-1; D may be TRBD2 (5 bases). V gave up 8 bases and J gave up 7 bases, with 24 bases separating them. CDR3 length: 15 amino acids. The germline V gene has CDR1 SQVTM and CDR2 ANQGSEA.

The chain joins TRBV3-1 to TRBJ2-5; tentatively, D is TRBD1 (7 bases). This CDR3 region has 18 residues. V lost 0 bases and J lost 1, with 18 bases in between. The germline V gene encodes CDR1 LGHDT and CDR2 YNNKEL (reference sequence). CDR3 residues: CASSQDVGWGDSQETQYF. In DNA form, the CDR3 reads TGTGCCAGCAGCCAAGATGTTGGATGGGGGGACAGCCAAGAGACCCAGTACTTC.

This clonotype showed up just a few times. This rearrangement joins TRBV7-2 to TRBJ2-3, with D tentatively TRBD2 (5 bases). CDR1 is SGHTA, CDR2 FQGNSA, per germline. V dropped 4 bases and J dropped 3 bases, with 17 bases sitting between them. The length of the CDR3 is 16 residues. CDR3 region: CASSSTTGSRTDTQYF. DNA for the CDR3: TGTGCCAGCAGCTCCACGACGGGGTCGCGGACAGATACGCAGTATTTT.

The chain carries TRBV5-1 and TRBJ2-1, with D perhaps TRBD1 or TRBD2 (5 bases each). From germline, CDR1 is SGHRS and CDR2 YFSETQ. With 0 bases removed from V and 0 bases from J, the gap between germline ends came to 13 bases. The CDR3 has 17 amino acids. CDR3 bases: TGCGCCAGCAGCTTGGCCGGGACCCCGAGCTCCTACAATGAGCAGTTCTTC. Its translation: CASSLAGTPSSYNEQFF.

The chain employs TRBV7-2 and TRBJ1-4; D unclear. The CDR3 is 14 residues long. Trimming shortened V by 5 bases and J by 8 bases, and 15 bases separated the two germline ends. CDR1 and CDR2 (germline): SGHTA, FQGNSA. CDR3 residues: CASSPDPNPEKLFF. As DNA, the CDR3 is TGTGCCAGCAGCCCGGACCCGAATCCCGAAAAACTGTTTTTT. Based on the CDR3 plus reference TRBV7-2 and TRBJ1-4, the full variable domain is GAGVSQSPSNKVTEKGKDVELRCDPISGHTALYWYRQSLGQGLEFLIYFQGNSAPDKSGLPSDRFSAERTGGSVSTLTIQRTQQEDSAVYLCASSPDPNPEKLFFGSGTQLSVL.

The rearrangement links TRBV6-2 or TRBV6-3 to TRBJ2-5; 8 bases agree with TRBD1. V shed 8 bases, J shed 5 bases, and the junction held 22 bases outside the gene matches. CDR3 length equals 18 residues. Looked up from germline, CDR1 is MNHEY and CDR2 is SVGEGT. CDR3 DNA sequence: TGTGCCAGCGATCAACATGCGAAAGGGACAGGCCCGCGGGAGACCCAGTACTTC. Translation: CASDQHAKGTGPRETQYF.

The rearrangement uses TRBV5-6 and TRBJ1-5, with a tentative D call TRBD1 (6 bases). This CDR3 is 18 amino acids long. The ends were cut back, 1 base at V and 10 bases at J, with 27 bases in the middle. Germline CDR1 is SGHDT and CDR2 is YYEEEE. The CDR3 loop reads CASSLRDGTPGDSKPQHF. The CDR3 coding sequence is TGTGCCAGCAGCTTGAGAGACGGGACACCCGGTGATTCAAAACCCCAGCATTTT.

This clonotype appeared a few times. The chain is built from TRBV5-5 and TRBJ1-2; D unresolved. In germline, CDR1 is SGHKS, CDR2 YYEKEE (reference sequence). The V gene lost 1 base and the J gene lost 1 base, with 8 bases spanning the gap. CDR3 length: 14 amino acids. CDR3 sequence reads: CASSLTPLNYGYTF. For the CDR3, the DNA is TGTGCCAGCAGCTTGACACCTCTTAACTATGGCTACACCTTC.

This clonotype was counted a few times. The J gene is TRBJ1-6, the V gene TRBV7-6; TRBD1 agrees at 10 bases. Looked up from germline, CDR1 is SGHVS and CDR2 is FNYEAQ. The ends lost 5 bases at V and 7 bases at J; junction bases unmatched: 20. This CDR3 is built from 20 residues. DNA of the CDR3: TGTGCCAGCAGCCCCCATCCGGGACAGGGGAGTTGGGATACGAATTCACCCCTCCACTTT. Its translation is CASSPHPGQGSWDTNSPLHF. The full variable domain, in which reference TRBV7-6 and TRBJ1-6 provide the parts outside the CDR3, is GAGVSQSPRYKVTKRGQDVALRCDPISGHVSLYWYRQALGQGPEFLTYFNYEAQQDKSGLPNDRFSAERPEGSISTLTIQRTEQRDSAMYRCASSPHPGQGSWDTNSPLHFGNGTRLTVT.

CDR3 amino acids: CASSLSGTLSGGTQYF. For the CDR3, the DNA is TGTGCCAGCAGTTTATCAGGGACCCTGTCTGGTGGTACGCAGTATTTT. The gene calls are TRBV27 and TRBJ2-3; TRBD1 or TRBD2 may be the D gene (5 bases each). CDR3 length: 16 residues. The V gene lost 0 bases and the J gene lost 8 bases, with 18 bases spanning the gap. Germline V gene lookup returns CDR1 MNHEY and CDR2 SMNVEV (reference sequence).

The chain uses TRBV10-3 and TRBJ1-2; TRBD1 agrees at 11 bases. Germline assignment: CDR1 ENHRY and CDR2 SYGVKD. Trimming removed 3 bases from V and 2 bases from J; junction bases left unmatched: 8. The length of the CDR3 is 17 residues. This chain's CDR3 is CAISEARGQGENYGYTF. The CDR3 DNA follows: TGTGCCATCAGTGAAGCCCGGGGACAGGGGGAAAACTATGGCTACACCTTC.

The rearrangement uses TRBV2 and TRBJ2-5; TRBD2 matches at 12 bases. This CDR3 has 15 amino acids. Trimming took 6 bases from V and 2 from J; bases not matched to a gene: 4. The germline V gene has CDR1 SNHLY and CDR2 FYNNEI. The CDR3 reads CASRLAGGSQETQYF. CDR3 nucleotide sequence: TGTGCCAGCAGACTAGCGGGGGGATCACAAGAGACCCAGTACTTC.

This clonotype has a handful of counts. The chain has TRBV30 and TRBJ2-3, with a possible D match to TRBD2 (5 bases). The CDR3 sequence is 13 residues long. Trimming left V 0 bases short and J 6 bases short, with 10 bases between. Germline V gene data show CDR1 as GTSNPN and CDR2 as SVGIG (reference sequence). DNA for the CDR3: TGTGCCTGGAGTGTACGGGGTGTCGATACGCAGTATTTT. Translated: CAWSVRGVDTQYF.

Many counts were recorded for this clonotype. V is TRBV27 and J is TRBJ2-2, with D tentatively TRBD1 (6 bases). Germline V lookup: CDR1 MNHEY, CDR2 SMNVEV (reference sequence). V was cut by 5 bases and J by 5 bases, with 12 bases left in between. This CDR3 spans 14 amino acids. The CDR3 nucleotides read TGTGCCAGCAGTCCGAGAGGGGGAACCGGGGAGCTGTTTTTT. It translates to CASSPRGGTGELFF.

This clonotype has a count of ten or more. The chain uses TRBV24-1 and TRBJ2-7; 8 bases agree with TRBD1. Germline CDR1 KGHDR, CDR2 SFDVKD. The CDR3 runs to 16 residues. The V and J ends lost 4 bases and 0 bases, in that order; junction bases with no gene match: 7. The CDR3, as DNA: TGTGCCACCAGTGACAGGAATGGACAGGGCTCCTACGAGCAGTACTTC. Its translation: CATSDRNGQGSYEQYF.

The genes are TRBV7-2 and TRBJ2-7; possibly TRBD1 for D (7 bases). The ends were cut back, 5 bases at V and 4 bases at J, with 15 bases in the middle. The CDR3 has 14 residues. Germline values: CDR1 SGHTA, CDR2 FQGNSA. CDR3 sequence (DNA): TGTGCCAGCAGCCCACCTGCAGGGGGGTACGAGCAGTACTTC. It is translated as CASSPPAGGYEQYF. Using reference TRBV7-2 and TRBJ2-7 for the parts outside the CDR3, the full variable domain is GAGVSQSPSNKVTEKGKDVELRCDPISGHTALYWYRQSLGQGLEFLIYFQGNSAPDKSGLPSDRFSAERTGGSVSTLTIQRTQQEDSAVYLCASSPPAGGYEQYFGPGTRLTVT.

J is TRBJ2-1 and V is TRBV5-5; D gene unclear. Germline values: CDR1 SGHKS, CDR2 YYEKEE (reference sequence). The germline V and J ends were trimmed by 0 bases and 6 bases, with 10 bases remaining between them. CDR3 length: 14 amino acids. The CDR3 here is CASSLASSGNEQFF. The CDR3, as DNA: TGTGCCAGCAGCTTGGCTAGTTCGGGCAATGAGCAGTTCTTC.

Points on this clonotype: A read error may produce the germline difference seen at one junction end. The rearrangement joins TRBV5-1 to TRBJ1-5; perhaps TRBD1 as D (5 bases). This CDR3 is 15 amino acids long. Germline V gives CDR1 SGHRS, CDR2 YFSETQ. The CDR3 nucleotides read TGCACCAGCAGCTCCACCCCGGGGGACAATCAGCCCCAGCATTTT. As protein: CTSSSTPGDNQPQHF. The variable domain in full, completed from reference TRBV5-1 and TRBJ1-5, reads KAGVTQTPRYLIKTRGQQVTLSCSPISGHRSVSWYQQTPGQGLQFLFEYFSETQRNKGNFPGRFSGRQFSNSRSEMNVSTLELGDSALYLCTSSSTPGDNQPQHFGDGTRLSIL.

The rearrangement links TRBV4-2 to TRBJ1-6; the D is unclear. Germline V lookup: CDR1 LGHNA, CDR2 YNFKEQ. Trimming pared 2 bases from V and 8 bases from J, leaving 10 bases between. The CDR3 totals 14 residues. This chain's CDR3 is CASSQPRGDSPLHF. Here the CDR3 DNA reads TGTGCCAGCAGCCAACCTCGCGGGGATTCACCCCTCCACTTT.

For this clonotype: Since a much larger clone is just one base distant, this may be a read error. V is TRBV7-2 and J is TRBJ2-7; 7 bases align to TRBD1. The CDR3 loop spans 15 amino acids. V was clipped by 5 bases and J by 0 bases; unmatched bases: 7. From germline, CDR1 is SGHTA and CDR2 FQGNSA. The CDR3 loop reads CASSPQQGSSYEQYF. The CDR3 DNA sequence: TGTGCCAGCAGCCCCCAACAGGGGAGCTCCTACGAGCAGTACTTC.

This CDR3 is CATSDPGQGYNEQFF. The CDR3 DNA sequence: TGTGCCACCAGTGATCCTGGACAGGGGTACAATGAGCAGTTCTTC. The chain links TRBV24-1 to TRBJ2-1; 9 nucleotides align to TRBD1. After removal of 3 bases from V and 4 bases from J, the junction contained 3 bases not matched to a gene. CDR1 and CDR2 (germline): KGHDR, SFDVKD. The CDR3 consists of 15 residues.

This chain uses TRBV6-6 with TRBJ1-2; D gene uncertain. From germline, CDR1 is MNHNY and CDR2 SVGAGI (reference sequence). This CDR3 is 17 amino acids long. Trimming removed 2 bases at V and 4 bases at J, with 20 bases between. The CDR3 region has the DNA TGTGCCAGCAGTTACAGCCCGCGTCCCTCGCCTGGCTATGGCTACACCTTC. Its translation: CASSYSPRPSPGYGYTF.

CDR3 nucleotides: TGCAGCGTTGATGGTGGGAGAAAAGAGACCCAGTACTTC. This encodes CSVDGGRKETQYF. The chain combines TRBV29-1 with TRBJ2-5; D is perhaps TRBD2 (5 bases). CDR1 and CDR2 (germline): SQVTM, ANQGSEA. With 3 bases removed from V and 3 bases from J, the gap between germline ends came to 11 bases. CDR3 length equals 13 residues.

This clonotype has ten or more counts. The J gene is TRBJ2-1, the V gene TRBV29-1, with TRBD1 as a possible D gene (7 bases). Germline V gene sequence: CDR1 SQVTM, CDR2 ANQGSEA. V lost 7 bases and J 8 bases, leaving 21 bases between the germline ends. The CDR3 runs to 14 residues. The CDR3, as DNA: TGCAGCGCCGGGGACAGCCGGAGGGCCCATGAGCAGTTCTTC. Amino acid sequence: CSAGDSRRAHEQFF.

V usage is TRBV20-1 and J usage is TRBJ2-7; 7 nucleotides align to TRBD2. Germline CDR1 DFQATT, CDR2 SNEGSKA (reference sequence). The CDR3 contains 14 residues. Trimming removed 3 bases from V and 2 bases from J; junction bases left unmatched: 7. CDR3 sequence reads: CSASSRAGAYEQYF. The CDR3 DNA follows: TGCAGTGCTAGCTCGCGCGCGGGGGCCTACGAGCAGTACTTC.